This T cell receptor (beta chain) originates from a study of shared clonotypes between healthy human individuals. Germline CDR1 SGHVS, CDR2 FQNEAQ. The CDR3 extends over 14 amino acids. V was cut by 1 base and J by 4 bases, with 10 bases left in between. Assay used: immunoSEQ multiplex PCR; TCRdb lists only in-frame clones, some missing. Here the sample spans 2 million to 3 million clones, more than 90% being singletons. Sequencing was done on a sample of naive CD4+ T cells sorted from blood. Subset meaning: CD45RA+ positively selected. This receptor was identified in a man younger than 35 in good health. The chain recombines TRBV7-8 with TRBJ1-1, with a possible D match to TRBD1 (5 bases). The CDR3 DNA follows: TGTGCCAGCAGCTTAGGGGACTTATTCACTGAAGCTTTCTTT. This sequence encodes CASSLGDLFTEAFF.